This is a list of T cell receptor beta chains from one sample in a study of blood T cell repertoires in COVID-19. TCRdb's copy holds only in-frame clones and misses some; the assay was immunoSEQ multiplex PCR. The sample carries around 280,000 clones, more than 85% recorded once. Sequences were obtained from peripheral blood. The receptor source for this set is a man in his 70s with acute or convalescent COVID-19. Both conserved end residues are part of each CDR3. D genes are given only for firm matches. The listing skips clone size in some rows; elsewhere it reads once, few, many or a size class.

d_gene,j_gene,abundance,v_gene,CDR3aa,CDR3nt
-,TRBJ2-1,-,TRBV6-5,CASSYRGSSYNEQFF,TGTGCCAGCAGTTACAGGGGGTCATCCTACAATGAGCAGTTCTTC
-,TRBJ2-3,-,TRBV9,CASSVAAGRTDTQYF,TGTGCCAGCAGCGTAGCGGCAGGGCGCACAGATACGCAGTATTTT
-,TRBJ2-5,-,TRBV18,CASSPQSRGETQYF,TGTGCCAGCTCACCTCAAAGTAGGGGAGAGACCCAGTACTTC
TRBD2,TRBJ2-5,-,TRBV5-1,CASSLGLAGAETQYF,TGCGCCAGCAGCTTGGGACTAGCGGGGGCAGAGACCCAGTACTTC
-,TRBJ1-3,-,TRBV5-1,CASSPTGSSGNTIYF,TGCGCCAGCAGCCCAACAGGGAGCTCTGGAAACACCATATATTTT
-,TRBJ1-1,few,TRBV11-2,CASGVGQHTPNTEAFF,TGTGCCAGTGGAGTCGGACAGCACACCCCGAACACTGAAGCTTTCTTT
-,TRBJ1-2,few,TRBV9,CASSVDSNYGYTF,TGTGCCAGCAGCGTAGACAGTAACTATGGCTACACCTTC
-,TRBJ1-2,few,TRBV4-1,CASSAAKNYGYTF,TGCGCCAGCAGCGCTGCGAAGAACTATGGCTACACCTTC
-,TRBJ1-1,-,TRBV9,CASSSGPNTEAFF,TGTGCCAGCAGCTCGGGTCCGAACACTGAAGCTTTCTTT
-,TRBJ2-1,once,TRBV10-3,CAISERGTNNEQFF,TGTGCCATCAGTGAGAGGGGGACTAATAATGAGCAGTTCTTC
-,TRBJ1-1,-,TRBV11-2,CASSLVGRNTEAFF,TGTGCCAGCAGCTTGGTTGGGCGGAACACTGAAGCTTTCTTT
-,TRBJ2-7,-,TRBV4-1,CASSQDPQGLAYEQYF,TGCGCCAGCAGCCAAGATCCCCAGGGGTTAGCCTACGAGCAGTACTTC
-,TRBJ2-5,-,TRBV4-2,CASSQPRNAGETQYF,TGTGCCAGCAGCCAACCGAGGAATGCGGGGGAGACCCAGTACTTC
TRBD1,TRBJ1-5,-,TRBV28,CASSHTGQGPQPQHF,TGTGCCAGCAGCCATACGGGACAGGGGCCACAGCCCCAGCATTTT
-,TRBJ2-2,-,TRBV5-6,CASTRPGHTNTGELFF,TGTGCCAGCACCCGCCCGGGACACACGAACACCGGGGAGCTGTTTTTT
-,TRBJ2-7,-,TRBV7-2,CASSLNEGATYEQYF,TGTGCCAGCAGCTTAAACGAAGGAGCCACCTACGAGCAGTACTTC
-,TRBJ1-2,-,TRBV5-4,CASSLEQLYGYTF,TGTGCCAGCAGCTTGGAACAGCTCTATGGCTACACCTTC
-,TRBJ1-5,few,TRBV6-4,CASKLRGYSNQPQHF,TGTGCCAGCAAGCTCAGGGGTTATAGCAATCAGCCCCAGCATTTT
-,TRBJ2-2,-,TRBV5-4,CASSLGAEPNTGELFF,TGTGCCAGCAGCTTGGGAGCTGAACCGAACACCGGGGAGCTGTTTTTT
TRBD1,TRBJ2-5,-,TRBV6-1,CASSEAGPGQQETQYF,TGTGCCAGCAGTGAAGCTGGACCGGGACAGCAAGAGACCCAGTACTTC
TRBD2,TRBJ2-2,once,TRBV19,CASSIEAGGTGELFF,TGTGCCAGTAGTATAGAAGCGGGAGGGACCGGGGAGCTGTTTTTT
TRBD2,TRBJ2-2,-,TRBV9,CASSVASFSGIDTGELFF,TGTGCCAGCAGCGTAGCGTCATTTAGCGGGATAGACACCGGGGAGCTGTTTTTT